Shown below are 6 T cell receptor beta chains from a single sample sequenced in a study of blood T cell repertoires in COVID-19. The repertoire was sequenced with immunoSEQ multiplex PCR; TCRdb's copy has only in-frame clones and lacks some. Altogether over 90,000 clones are present, 81% being singletons, with the ten largest covering 4% to 6%. Sample: peripheral blood. These receptors were obtained from a man aged 80 or over with COVID-19, enrolled during active disease.

The chain combines TRBV6-1 with TRBJ2-7, with 7 bases matching TRBD1. The ends lost 3 bases at V and 2 bases at J; junction bases unmatched: 4. Germline V gene lookup returns CDR1 MNHNS and CDR2 SASEGT. The CDR3 spans 14 residues. The CDR3 here is CASSEDRHTYEQYF. CDR3 coding DNA: TGTGCCAGCAGTGAGGACAGGCATACCTACGAGCAGTACTTC.

This rearrangement joins TRBV6-5 to TRBJ2-7, with 9 positions matching TRBD1. In germline, CDR1 is MNHEY, CDR2 SVGAGI. CDR3 length: 14 residues. V lost 6 bases, J lost 3 bases, and 6 bases stayed unmatched. As DNA, the CDR3 is TGTGCCAGCAGAGCCGGGACAGGGATCTACGAGCAGTACTTC. The encoded protein is CASRAGTGIYEQYF.

This chain joins TRBV7-9 and TRBJ2-7, with 8 bases matching TRBD2. The CDR3 has 16 amino acids. The germline V gene encodes CDR1 SEHNR and CDR2 FQNEAQ (reference sequence). V dropped 7 bases and J dropped 0; count of bases not matched to a gene: 11. CDR3 amino acids: CASIGDIAGTSYEQYF. CDR3 nucleotide sequence: TGTGCCAGCATCGGGGATATAGCGGGGACCTCCTACGAGCAGTACTTC.

The V call is TRBV11-2, the J call TRBJ2-5; TRBD1 might be the D (6 bases). V dropped 5 bases and J dropped 4 bases, with 14 bases sitting between them. Per the germline V gene, CDR1 is SGHAT and CDR2 is FQNNGV. CDR3 length: 14 amino acids. This chain's CDR3 is CASSVTGMVETQYF. CDR3 nucleotide sequence: TGTGCCAGCAGCGTCACAGGGATGGTAGAGACCCAGTACTTC.

The J gene is TRBJ1-6, the V gene TRBV2; D unclear. This CDR3 contains 13 residues. The germline V gene has CDR1 SNHLY and CDR2 FYNNEI. The V and J ends lost 0 bases and 8 bases respectively, with 5 bases between them. CDR3 nucleotides: TGTGCCAGCAGTGAAGCTATTGATTCACCCCTCCACTTT. It encodes CASSEAIDSPLHF.

The chain couples TRBV5-6 to TRBJ1-1, with D uncertain. Deletions cut 2 bases from V and 1 base from J, with 9 bases between. CDR1 is SGHDT and CDR2 is YYEEEE in the germline V gene. The length of the CDR3 is 14 residues. This chain's CDR3 is CASSFLSGNTEAFF. The CDR3 DNA sequence: TGTGCCAGCAGCTTTTTGTCGGGGAACACTGAAGCTTTCTTT.